A selection of T cell receptor beta chains follows, all from one sample in a study of T cells in Graves' hyperthyroidism and ophthalmopathy. A single record per CDR3 protein comes from TCRdb applying MiXCR to the multiplex PCR reads. The sample contains about 520,000 distinct CDR3 sequences, roughly a quarter of which appear only once. Sequenced: blood. These receptors came from a woman aged 30 to 39 with Graves' ophthalmopathy. Both conserved end residues are part of each CDR3. D genes are given only for firm matches. Clone size is shown for a subset of rows, as once, few, many or a class of expanded clone.

CAWSVIRGGTEAFF,TGTGCCTGGAGTGTAATCCGGGGGGGCACTGAAGCTTTCTTT,.,.,TRBJ1-1,TRBV30
CASSDGTGYQPQHF,TGTGCCAGCAGTGATGGGACAGGGTATCAGCCCCAGCATTTT,TRBD1,.,TRBJ1-5,TRBV28
CAWSVEMETQYF,TGTGCCTGGAGTGTAGAGATGGAGACCCAGTACTTC,.,many,TRBJ2-5,TRBV30
CSVEGRGANQPQHF,TGCAGCGTTGAAGGGCGGGGGGCCAATCAGCCCCAGCATTTT,.,many,TRBJ1-5,TRBV29-1
CASSPSSMNTEAFF,TGTGCCAGCAGCCCTAGTTCGATGAACACTGAAGCTTTCTTT,.,many,TRBJ1-1,TRBV12-3/TRBV12-4
CASRPLPGRRRVNYGYTF,TGTGCCAGCAGGCCCCTTCCTGGTCGCCGTAGAGTTAACTATGGCTACACCTTC,.,many,TRBJ1-2,TRBV28
CASSGTGGSRYGYTF,TGTGCCAGCTCCGGGACAGGGGGCTCTCGCTATGGCTACACCTTC,TRBD1,many,TRBJ1-2,TRBV12-3/TRBV12-4
CASSFLWGPNMNTEAFF,TGTGCCAGCAGTTTTTTATGGGGGCCTAATATGAACACTGAAGCTTTCTTT,.,many,TRBJ1-1,TRBV27
CASKTGANTGELFF,TGTGCCAGTAAGACAGGGGCGAACACCGGGGAGCTGTTTTTT,TRBD1,few,TRBJ2-2,TRBV19
CASSFSLAAANYGYTF,TGTGCCAGCAGCTTCAGCCTGGCGGCGGCGAACTATGGCTACACCTTC,.,.,TRBJ1-2,TRBV7-2
CASSIRLAAATDTQYF,TGTGCCAGTAGTATAAGGCTAGCGGCTGCCACAGATACGCAGTATTTT,TRBD2,.,TRBJ2-3,TRBV19
CASSFSGGGGVSYEQYF,TGTGCCAGCAGTTTTAGCGGCGGGGGGGGGGTCTCCTACGAGCAGTACTTC,TRBD2,many,TRBJ2-7,TRBV27
CSARDPLDRARTEAFF,TGCAGTGCTAGAGATCCTTTAGACAGGGCCAGGACTGAAGCTTTCTTT,TRBD1,few,TRBJ1-1,TRBV20-1
CASSQGGFGELFF,TGCGCCAGCAGCCAAGGGGGCTTCGGGGAGCTGTTTTTT,.,many,TRBJ2-2,TRBV4-1
CSVVFLNTGELFF,TGCAGCGTGGTTTTTTTGAACACCGGGGAGCTGTTTTTT,.,many,TRBJ2-2,TRBV29-1
CASSFRRGNYDEQYF,TGTGCCAGCAGTTTTAGGAGGGGGAACTATGACGAGCAGTACTTC,.,many,TRBJ2-7,TRBV12-3/TRBV12-4
CASSQSRDRGYYGYTF,TGCGCCAGCAGCCAATCCCGGGACAGGGGGTACTATGGCTACACCTTC,TRBD1,few,TRBJ1-2,TRBV4-1
CSVDRGLGYAF,TGCAGCGTGGACAGGGGGCTTGGCTACGCCTTC,TRBD1,many,TRBJ1-2,TRBV29-1